This T cell receptor beta chain emerged from a study of response to subunit inactivated influenza vaccine. TCRdb called the RT-PCR reads again in MiXCR, with one record for every CDR3 protein. The profile shows about 160,000 distinct CDR3 sequences, 9.5% to 13% of them singletons. Only a few counts were recorded for this clonotype. As yet, its antigen is unknown. Germline-derived CDR1 and CDR2 are LNHNV and YYDKDF (reference sequence). After removal of 1 base from V and 0 bases from J, the junction contained 0 bases not matched to a gene. The CDR3 spans 16 residues. Study outcomes and limitations: Authors proposed each seasonal influenza vaccination draws in few new T cells.

The clonotype was recovered from a man between 45 and 60 years old who received an inactivated influenza vaccine. This material consisted of non-naive T cells sorted from PBMCs, taken roughly 46 days after vaccination. This sequence joins TRBV15 and TRBJ2-1; 10 bases agree with TRBD2. The DNA of the CDR3 is TGTGCCACCAGCAGAGCTAGCGGGAGCTCCTACAATGAGCAGTTCTTC. Translation: CATSRASGSSYNEQFF.